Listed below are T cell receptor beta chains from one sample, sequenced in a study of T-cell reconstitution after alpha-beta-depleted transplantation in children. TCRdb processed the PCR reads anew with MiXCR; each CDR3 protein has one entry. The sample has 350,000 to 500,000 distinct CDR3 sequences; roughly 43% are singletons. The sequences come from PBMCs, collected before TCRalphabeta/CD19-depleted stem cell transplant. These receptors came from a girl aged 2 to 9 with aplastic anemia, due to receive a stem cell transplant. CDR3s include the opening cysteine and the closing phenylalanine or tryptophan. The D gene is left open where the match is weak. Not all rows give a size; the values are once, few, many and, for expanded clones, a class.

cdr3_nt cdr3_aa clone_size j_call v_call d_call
TGCGCCAGCTCCTTCGGTGGGGGCCGCACAGATACGCAGTATTTT CASSFGGGRTDTQYF . TRBJ2-3 TRBV5-1 .
TGCGCCAGCGGTTTACTCGGGAGGGAACGAGAGACCCAGTACTTC CASGLLGRERETQYF . TRBJ2-5 TRBV5-1 TRBD2
TGTGCCAGCAGCCCTCGTCCCGGGACTAGCGGGGTAGCCTACAATGAGCAGTTCTTC CASSPRPGTSGVAYNEQFF . TRBJ2-1 TRBV7-3 TRBD2
TGTGCCAGCAGTAATCCGACAGGAATTGGGGCCTACGAGCAGTACTTC CASSNPTGIGAYEQYF . TRBJ2-7 TRBV28 .
TGTGCCACCAGTGATGAGGACAGCCGACAAGAGACCCAGTACTTC CATSDEDSRQETQYF . TRBJ2-5 TRBV24-1 .
TGTGCCAGCAGCTCCTCCGGGACAGGGGAAATCGAGCAGTACTTC CASSSSGTGEIEQYF once TRBJ2-7 TRBV6-5 TRBD1
TGTGCCAGCTCAAATGCGCAGGGGATTCAGTTGGAAGCTTTCTTT CASSNAQGIQLEAFF few TRBJ1-1 TRBV18 .
TGCGCCTCTCAGACGGAGGACACCGGGGAGCTGTTTTTT CASQTEDTGELFF few TRBJ2-2 TRBV5-1 .
TGCAGTGCTAGAGAGGTCGGGGGCCGTGGCTACACCTTC CSAREVGGRGYTF many TRBJ1-2 TRBV20-1 .
TGTGCCAGCAGCGGACTCGCACCCTACGAGCAGTACTTC CASSGLAPYEQYF . TRBJ2-7 TRBV6-1 .
TGTGCCAGCAGCTTAGCCCGGGACAGGGGAAAACAAGAGACCCAGTACTTC CASSLARDRGKQETQYF few TRBJ2-5 TRBV7-8 TRBD1
TGTGCCAGCAGCTGGGACAGGGAGACCCAGTACTTC CASSWDRETQYF many TRBJ2-5 TRBV5-6 TRBD1
TGTGCCAGCAATCCCGTCTTGGGACAGGGGGATGACGAGCAGTACTTC CASNPVLGQGDDEQYF . TRBJ2-7 TRBV28 TRBD1
TGTGCCAGCAGCTTTAGACTAGCGGGAGGACCCACGGGAGAGACCCAGTACTTC CASSFRLAGGPTGETQYF . TRBJ2-5 TRBV7-8 TRBD2
TGCAGTGCTAGATCCGGGGTCACCTACGAGCAGTACTTC CSARSGVTYEQYF . TRBJ2-7 TRBV20-1 .
TGCAGTGCTAGTGGGGGGCCGGAAGAGACCCAGTACTTC CSASGGPEETQYF . TRBJ2-5 TRBV20-1 .
TGTGCCAGCAGTATAGGGAGCGGAGCCTACACAGATACGCAGTATTTT CASSIGSGAYTDTQYF . TRBJ2-3 TRBV28 .
TGTGCCAGCAGCCCCGAGGACAGCTCTGGAAACACCATATATTTT CASSPEDSSGNTIYF . TRBJ1-3 TRBV4-2 .
TGCGCCAGCAGCCAAGATCTCGGAGGGGGGAACACTGAAGCTTTCTTT CASSQDLGGGNTEAFF . TRBJ1-1 TRBV4-3 .
TGTGCCAGCAGCTTAGCGGGAGTCGAACAAAGTGAGCAGTTCTTC CASSLAGVEQSEQFF . TRBJ2-1 TRBV7-9 .
TGTGCCAGCAGTGTAACACAGGGGGGGAACACTGAAGCTTTCTTT CASSVTQGGNTEAFF few TRBJ1-1 TRBV2 TRBD1
TGTGCCAGCAGCAACAATGGCTACACCTTC CASSNNGYTF . TRBJ1-2 TRBV28 .
TGTGCCAGCAGTTTGAGGACAGGGGGACGAGGGACTGAAGCTTTCTTT CASSLRTGGRGTEAFF . TRBJ1-1 TRBV12-3/TRBV12-4 TRBD1
TGCGCCAGCAGCTTGCCGGGGCTAGCGGGAGTACAGAATGAGCAGTTCTTC CASSLPGLAGVQNEQFF . TRBJ2-1 TRBV5-1 TRBD2
TGCAGCGGCTTGGAGCGGGAGGGCTCAAAGTACCAAGAGACCCAGTACTTC CSGLEREGSKYQETQYF many TRBJ2-5 TRBV29-1 TRBD2
TGCAGTGCCCCCCGGACTAGCGGAAGCTACGAGCAGTACTTC CSAPRTSGSYEQYF many TRBJ2-7 TRBV20-1 TRBD2
TGTGCCAGCAGTTCGATAATTCAGAATGGCTACACCTTC CASSSIIQNGYTF few TRBJ1-2 TRBV27 .
TGTGCCAGCAGTTTGTCCCAAGGACAGGGAAGGCAGCCCCAGCATTTT CASSLSQGQGRQPQHF few TRBJ1-5 TRBV12-3/TRBV12-4 TRBD1
TGTGCCAGCAGTTACTCTAGCAGGGATGAGCAGTTCTTC CASSYSSRDEQFF . TRBJ2-1 TRBV6-6 .
TGTGCCAGCAGCTTAGCCCCCGGGGAGGACAATGAGCAGTTCTTC CASSLAPGEDNEQFF few TRBJ2-1 TRBV7-6 .
TGTGCCAGCAGTTTTGGCAAAGCCTCTGGAAACACCATATATTTT CASSFGKASGNTIYF many TRBJ1-3 TRBV12-3/TRBV12-4 .
TGCGCCAGCAGCGGAGTGGGGGACAGGTCCTACGAGCAGTACTTC CASSGVGDRSYEQYF . TRBJ2-7 TRBV5-1 TRBD1
TGTGCCAGCAGTTTACGGCAGCAGCCCGGGGAGCTGTTTTTT CASSLRQQPGELFF . TRBJ2-2 TRBV12-3/TRBV12-4 .
TGTGCCAGCAGTGAAGACAGGGGGCTCTGGGATGAGACCCAGTACTTC CASSEDRGLWDETQYF few TRBJ2-5 TRBV12-3/TRBV12-4 TRBD1
TGTGCTAGCAGCTTAACCCCCCCCCCGTCGGGAAACACCATATATTTT CASSLTPPPSGNTIYF . TRBJ1-3 TRBV7-7 .
TGTGCCACCAGTCAAGGGCCGGGCTACACCTTC CATSQGPGYTF many TRBJ1-2 TRBV24-1 .
TGCAGTGCTAGAAGAGGACAGGTGGTATGGACTGAAGCTTTCTTT CSARRGQVVWTEAFF many TRBJ1-1 TRBV20-1 TRBD1
TGTGCCAGCAGACCCCCCCCAGGGGCCCGAACTAATGAAAAACTGTTTTTT CASRPPPGARTNEKLFF . TRBJ1-4 TRBV28 .
TGTGCCAGCGCTTGGGGTGAGGAGACCCAGTACTTC CASAWGEETQYF . TRBJ2-5 TRBV28 .
TGCAGTGCTCCGTCCCCAGGGGCCAATCAGCCCCAGCATTTT CSAPSPGANQPQHF few TRBJ1-5 TRBV20-1 .
TGTGCCAGCGAAACCGGGACTAGCGGGAGAGGGGTTCCCTACGAGCAGTACTTC CASETGTSGRGVPYEQYF once TRBJ2-7 TRBV6-1 TRBD2
TGCGCCAGCAGCCCCGGCGGGATCACTGAAGCTTTCTTT CASSPGGITEAFF . TRBJ1-1 TRBV5-1 .
TGTGCCAGCAGCCGACGGTTAGCTTACGAGCAGTACTTC CASSRRLAYEQYF once TRBJ2-7 TRBV4-2 .
TGCAGTGCTAGCGCAGGGCCCCATTCTGGGGCCAACGTCCTGACTTTC CSASAGPHSGANVLTF . TRBJ2-6 TRBV20-1 .
TGCGCCAGCAGCTGGACAGGGGGAACACAAGCGAACACCGGGGAGCTGTTTTTT CASSWTGGTQANTGELFF many TRBJ2-2 TRBV5-1 TRBD1
TGCAGTGGGGGGGGACACCTCTACAATGAGCAGTTCTTC CSGGGHLYNEQFF . TRBJ2-1 TRBV20-1 .
TGTGCCAGCAGTGGGTGGTACACTGAAGCTTTCTTT CASSGWYTEAFF . TRBJ1-1 TRBV6-5 .
TGTGCCAGCAGCCTGACGACTAGCGGGGCTTTATACAATGAGCAGTTCTTC CASSLTTSGALYNEQFF many TRBJ2-1 TRBV28 TRBD2
TGTGCCAGTAGGCCTCGGGTTGACACCGGGGAGCTGTTTTTT CASRPRVDTGELFF . TRBJ2-2 TRBV19 .
TGTGCCAGCAGGGGACGGGGCACAGATACGCAGTATTTT CASRGRGTDTQYF many TRBJ2-3 TRBV5-6 .
TGTGCCAGCAGTTACTTGTCGACAGGGGGCTCTGGAAACACCATATATTTT CASSYLSTGGSGNTIYF . TRBJ1-3 TRBV12-3/TRBV12-4 TRBD1
TGTGCCAGCAGGAGGGGGGAAACAAGAAACATTCAGTACTTC CASRRGETRNIQYF many TRBJ2-4 TRBV6-1 .
TGTGCCAGCAGCTTAAGTGGAGTCCTATGGAGCGAGCAGTACTTC CASSLSGVLWSEQYF . TRBJ2-7 TRBV7-2 .
TGTGCCAGCAGCCCACTCACGGGCCGCACAGATACGCAGTATTTT CASSPLTGRTDTQYF many TRBJ2-3 TRBV7-2 .
TGTGCCAGCAGCCCGGGACCCTTGCGGGTTGATGAGCAGTTCTTC CASSPGPLRVDEQFF many TRBJ2-1 TRBV7-2 .
TGTGCCTGGAGCGCCCCTCGACCCGGAGCTAACTATGGCTACACCTTC CAWSAPRPGANYGYTF . TRBJ1-2 TRBV30 .
TGCGCCAGCAGTGAAGCGGTAGATACGCAGTATTTT CASSEAVDTQYF many TRBJ2-3 TRBV10-2 .
TGTGCCTGGAGCGCCTCCTACGAGCAGTACTTC CAWSASYEQYF . TRBJ2-7 TRBV30 .
TGCAGTGCTAGTTCGGGGGGGGGAGAGCAGTTCTTC CSASSGGGEQFF few TRBJ2-1 TRBV20-1 TRBD2
TGTGGGACAGGGGGCCCCCCAGATACGCAGTATTTT CGTGGPPDTQYF . TRBJ2-3 TRBV28 TRBD1